These 10 T cell receptor beta chains were sequenced from one sample in a study of cytomegalovirus exposure and HLA in healthy donors. PCR amplification relied on 60 Vbeta primers (plus 13 Jbeta primers). Sequenced by immunoSEQ multiplex PCR; TCRdb stores in-frame clones only, minus some. The repertoire includes fewer than 250,000 clones, 70% to 80% of them detected once, and 1.6% sits in the top ten. The sample comprised PBMCs. Receptors were obtained from a woman aged 50 to 65 in good health and CMV-seronegative.

The chain is built from TRBV6-5 and TRBJ1-4; D is ambiguous. With 6 bases removed from V and 2 bases from J, the gap between germline ends came to 13 bases. Germline V CDR1 and CDR2: MNHEY, SVGAGI. The CDR3 runs to 15 residues. The CDR3 bases are TGTGCCAGCAGCCGACTCGGCCCCACTAATGAAAAACTGTTTTTT. Translated, it gives CASSRLGPTNEKLFF.

This chain connects TRBV5-1 to TRBJ2-3, with 11 bases identical to TRBD2. V was clipped by 2 bases and J by 7 bases; unmatched bases: 6. This CDR3 contains 15 residues. CDR1 is SGHRS, CDR2 YFSETQ, per germline. This chain's CDR3 is CASSFTSGGRYTQYF. For the CDR3, the DNA is TGCGCCAGCAGCTTCACTAGCGGGGGTCGATATACGCAGTATTTT.

CDR3 sequence: CASSLTSGVRLGFF. DNA for the CDR3: TGTGCCAGCAGCCTTACTAGCGGGGTTCGTCTCGGGTTCTTC. This chain uses TRBV7-2 with TRBJ2-1; 10 bases match TRBD2. J lost 15 bases, V lost 5 bases, and 13 bases had no gene match. Germline V gene data show CDR1 as SGHTA and CDR2 as FQGNSA. The CDR3 has 14 residues.

The chain couples TRBV6-5 to TRBJ2-6; D remains ambiguous. V shed 2 bases and J shed 0 bases, with 5 bases lying between them. This CDR3 is built from 15 residues. In germline, CDR1 is MNHEY, CDR2 SVGAGI. CDR3 sequence (DNA): TGTGCCAGCAGTTACGCGAGCTCTGGGGCCAACGTCCTGACTTTC. Translating gives CASSYASSGANVLTF.

The rearrangement uses TRBV28 and TRBJ2-7; 14 positions match TRBD2. This CDR3 has 16 amino acids. V lost 8 bases, J lost 1 base, and 7 bases stayed unmatched. Germline V gene sequence: CDR1 MDHEN, CDR2 SYDVKM. The CDR3 DNA reads TGTGCCAGCCGGACTAGCGGGGGGTTTAAGTCCTACGAGCAGTACTTC. It is translated as CASRTSGGFKSYEQYF.

This chain connects TRBV6-5 to TRBJ1-6, with 8 bases identical to TRBD1. Trimming took 5 bases from V and 6 from J; bases not matched to a gene: 3. The CDR3 sequence is 14 residues long. Germline lookup yields CDR1 MNHEY and CDR2 SVGAGI. In DNA, the CDR3 is TGTGCCAGCAGTCTCGACAGGGGTAATTCACCCCTCCACTTT. Translated, it gives CASSLDRGNSPLHF.

V is TRBV10-3 and J is TRBJ1-5, with a tentative D call TRBD1 (6 bases). Deletions cut 10 bases from V and 0 bases from J, with 13 bases between. CDR3 length: 14 residues. Germline assignment: CDR1 ENHRY and CDR2 SYGVKD. CDR3 region: CASGQSYSNQPQHF. CDR3 DNA sequence: TGTGCCAGCGGACAGAGTTATAGCAATCAGCCCCAGCATTTT.

This chain links TRBV7-9 with TRBJ1-4; D call uncertain. Germline-derived CDR1 and CDR2 are SEHNR and FQNEAQ (reference sequence). This CDR3 spans 13 amino acids. The CDR3 DNA sequence: TGTTCCGGGTCGAATGCTACTAATGAAAAACTGTTTTTT. Translation: CSGSNATNEKLFF.

The chain combines TRBV11-2 with TRBJ2-1; 11 nucleotides agree with TRBD2. Trimming at V came to 0 bases and at J to 15 bases, leaving 22 bases not matched to a gene. This CDR3 comprises 19 residues. In germline, CDR1 is SGHAT, CDR2 FQNNGV. The chain's CDR3 is CASSLEGTSGTAWGGALFF. The CDR3 DNA sequence: TGTGCCAGCAGCTTAGAAGGGACTAGCGGCACCGCCTGGGGGGGGGCCTTGTTCTTC.

The chain employs TRBV2 and TRBJ2-5; 9 bases line up with TRBD2. The end of the DNA aligns better with TRBJ2-7, so the J call may be wrong. The CDR3 loop spans 14 amino acids. The V gene's germline CDR1 is SNHLY and CDR2 FYNNEI. This chain's CDR3 is CASRQAGGGDEQYF. CDR3 sequence (DNA): TGTGCCAGCAGACAAGCGGGAGGTGGCGACGAGCAGTACTTC.